This is a list of T cell receptor beta chains from one sample in a study of T-cell reconstitution after alpha-beta-depleted transplantation in children. TCRdb itself ran the PCR reads through MiXCR, one entry per CDR3 protein. This table has about a million distinct CDR3 sequences, about 30% appearing once. The sequencing used PBMCs, mostly from graft donor cells, collected 360 days after TCRalphabeta/CD19-depleted stem cell transplant. The receptors shown here come from a boy in the first two years of life who had a stem cell transplant for SCID, so the T cells may come from the graft donor. Each CDR3 is given with its conserved first and last residue. The D gene is left open where the match is weak. A row's size may be missing; if present it is once, few, many or a size class.

NA	NA	TRBV14	TRBJ2-3	TGTGCCAGCAGCCAAGAAAACAGAAGGGGCACAGATACGCAGTATTTT	CASSQENRRGTDTQYF
NA	NA	TRBV30	TRBJ1-3	TGTGCCTGGAGTCGACCGAGTCACTCTGGAAACACCATATATTTT	CAWSRPSHSGNTIYF
NA	once	TRBV10-3	TRBJ2-5	TGTGTCATCAGGGGGACTGGTGGACAAGAGACCCAGTACTTC	CVIRGTGGQETQYF
NA	NA	TRBV30	TRBJ1-2	TGTGCCTGGAGTGTTAGAACTGATGGCTACACCTTC	CAWSVRTDGYTF
NA	few	TRBV24-1	TRBJ2-7	TGTGCCACCAGTGCCGGGGCGTCCTACGAGCAGTACTTC	CATSAGASYEQYF
NA	few	TRBV4-2	TRBJ2-5	TGTGCCAGCAGCCCTATGAGAGGCCAGAAAGGGATTGGAGAGACCCAGTACTTC	CASSPMRGQKGIGETQYF
TRBD2	NA	TRBV7-2	TRBJ2-1	TGTGCCAGCAGCCTAAACGGCGGGAGCTCCTACAATGAGCAGTTCTTC	CASSLNGGSSYNEQFF
TRBD1	NA	TRBV20-1	TRBJ2-7	TGCAGTGCTAGATCCGGGACAGGGGGCGGCGAGCAGTACTTC	CSARSGTGGGEQYF
NA	few	TRBV29-1	TRBJ2-7	TGCAGCGTTTCGTTTACCGACCTGAGAACCTACGAGCAGTACTTC	CSVSFTDLRTYEQYF
TRBD1	NA	TRBV6-5	TRBJ1-2	TGTGCCAGCAGTTACTCGGGACAGGGGAACTATGGCTACACCTTC	CASSYSGQGNYGYTF
TRBD1	few	TRBV12-3/TRBV12-4	TRBJ2-4	TGTGCCAGCAGTTTAGGGGTCAGTGTCAGGGGGCTAGACATTCAGTACTTC	CASSLGVSVRGLDIQYF
TRBD2	NA	TRBV6-2/TRBV6-3	TRBJ2-3	TGTGCCAGCAGTTACTCGGGTCCAACTAGCGGGGGGGTTTGGGGTGATACGCAGTATTTT	CASSYSGPTSGGVWGDTQYF
TRBD1	few	TRBV5-1	TRBJ2-3	TGCGCCAGCAGCTCCTGGACAGGATTCACAGATACGCAGTATTTT	CASSSWTGFTDTQYF